A selection of T cell receptor beta chains follows, all from one sample in a study of cytomegalovirus exposure and HLA in healthy donors. Produced via immunoSEQ multiplex PCR; TCRdb's table is partial and in-frame only. Of more than 130,000 clones listed, about four fifths are singletons. The sample was PBMCs. The receptors were gathered from a man aged 25 to 45 in good health and CMV-seronegative. Each CDR3 is given with its conserved first and last residue. The D gene is left open where the match is weak. Not every row has a clone size; where given, it reads once, few, many or a size class.

D | J | size | V | DNA | CDR3
- | TRBJ1-1 | few | TRBV7-8 | TGTGCCAGCAGCTTAGTCGGGTCTGGGTACACTGAAGCTTTCTTT | CASSLVGSGYTEAFF
TRBD1 | TRBJ1-4 | few | TRBV7-9 | TGTGCCAGCAGCTTAGGTACAGGGGGCAGTGGTGAAAAACTGTTTTTT | CASSLGTGGSGEKLFF
TRBD1 | TRBJ1-2 | - | TRBV7-8 | TGTGCCAGCAGCACCAGGACAGGGGATGGCTACACCTTC | CASSTRTGDGYTF
- | TRBJ1-3 | once | TRBV7-3 | TGTGCCAGCAGCTTAACCGGAGGCTCTGGAAACACCATATATTTT | CASSLTGGSGNTIYF
TRBD1 | TRBJ2-1 | - | TRBV2 | TGTGCCAGCAGTGAAGGAACAGACAGGGGCAATGAGCAGTTCTTC | CASSEGTDRGNEQFF
TRBD2 | TRBJ2-5 | once | TRBV6-5 | TGTGCCAGCCTCCCCGCCGGAGCGGGAGTTGAGACCCAGTACTTC | CASLPAGAGVETQYF
TRBD1 | TRBJ1-4 | - | TRBV5-4 | TGTGCCAGCAGCCTGGACAGGGTAGATGAAAAACTGTTTTTT | CASSLDRVDEKLFF
- | TRBJ2-1 | once | TRBV2 | TGTGCCAGCAGTGGGCAGGGCTACAATGAGCAGTTCTTC | CASSGQGYNEQFF
- | TRBJ2-7 | - | TRBV7-8 | TGTGCCAGCAGATCACAGGGAGAGACCTCCTACGAGCAGTACTTC | CASRSQGETSYEQYF
- | TRBJ2-7 | - | TRBV18 | TGTGCCAGCTCACCACGGGGCCGGGGGAACTACGAGCAGTACTTC | CASSPRGRGNYEQYF
TRBD1 | TRBJ2-3 | - | TRBV11-2 | TGTGCCAGCAGCCCAGGGACAGAGACAGATACGCAGTATTTT | CASSPGTETDTQYF
- | TRBJ1-4 | once | TRBV5-6 | TGTGCCAGCAGCCCGGGGGGGTCGAGGCCAGGGAAACTGTTTTTT | CASSPGGSRPGKLFF
TRBD2 | TRBJ2-2 | - | TRBV5-1 | TGCGCCAGCAGCTCTGGACTAGTGGTTACTGGCGGGGAGCTGTTTTTT | CASSSGLVVTGGELFF
TRBD1 | TRBJ1-5 | few | TRBV6-1 | TGTGCCAGCAGTGAACCTACGGGACAGGGTCTAGGTTCCAATCAGCCCCAGCATTTT | CASSEPTGQGLGSNQPQHF
TRBD2 | TRBJ2-1 | - | TRBV11-3 | TGTGCCAGCAGCCGGACTAGCGGGAGCAATGAGCAGTTCTTC | CASSRTSGSNEQFF
TRBD2 | TRBJ2-7 | - | TRBV18 | TGTGCCAGCTCACCACCTCTAGCGGGGGGGCCGACGCGCGAGCAGTACTTC | CASSPPLAGGPTREQYF
- | TRBJ2-5 | - | TRBV5-1 | TGCGCCAGCAGCCCAGAACAGGGAAGGGAGACCCAGTACTTC | CASSPEQGRETQYF
- | TRBJ1-1 | - | TRBV19 | TGTGCCAGTAGTTGGGGGGAGCCTAACACTGAAGCTTTCTTT | CASSWGEPNTEAFF
TRBD2 | TRBJ2-2 | - | TRBV2 | TGTGCCAGCAGTCCACGACTAGCGGACACCGGGGAGCTGTTTTTT | CASSPRLADTGELFF
TRBD1 | TRBJ1-1 | - | TRBV6-1 | TGTGCCAGCAGTGTTTGGACAGGGTCTGAAGCTTTCTTT | CASSVWTGSEAFF
- | TRBJ2-3 | - | TRBV7-3 | TGTGCCAGCAGCTTAACACAGACCACAGATACGCAGTATTTT | CASSLTQTTDTQYF
TRBD1 | TRBJ1-4 | - | TRBV7-9 | TGTGCCAGCAGCTCCGGACAGGGAGATGAAAAACTGTTTTTT | CASSSGQGDEKLFF
- | TRBJ1-1 | - | TRBV28 | TGTGCCAGCAGTTTAAGCGGGAGGGCTTTCTTT | CASSLSGRAFF
- | TRBJ2-5 | - | TRBV6-1 | TGTGCCAGTGCACGGGACTTCCAAGAGACCCAGTACTTC | CASARDFQETQYF
TRBD2 | TRBJ2-5 | - | TRBV4-1 | TGCGCCAGCAGCCATCCTGGGACTAGCGGGAGGGGGCAAGAGACCCAGTACTTC | CASSHPGTSGRGQETQYF
TRBD2 | TRBJ2-1 | - | TRBV19 | TGTGCCAGTAGTGCCCAACTAGCGAATGAGCAGTTCTTC | CASSAQLANEQFF
- | TRBJ2-3 | once | TRBV28 | TGTGCCAGCAGTTTAGCAGGGGCGGACACAGATACGCAGTATTTT | CASSLAGADTDTQYF
- | TRBJ1-1 | - | TRBV30 | TGTGCCTGGAAATCAGGCATTCTGAACACTGAAGCTTTCTTT | CAWKSGILNTEAFF
TRBD1 | TRBJ1-2 | - | TRBV5-1 | TGCGCCAGCAGCCCCTATGGACAGGGAAACTATGGCTACACCTTC | CASSPYGQGNYGYTF
- | TRBJ2-3 | - | TRBV15 | TGTGCCACCAGCAAACGAGACAGTAGCACAGATACGCAGTATTTT | CATSKRDSSTDTQYF
TRBD1 | TRBJ1-5 | - | TRBV6-1 | TGTGCCAGCAGAGAACGTAGGACAGGGGTGGGCCAGCCCCAGCATTTT | CASRERRTGVGQPQHF
- | TRBJ2-3 | - | TRBV15 | TGTGCCACCAGCAGAGATATAGGTAGCGATACGCAGTATTTT | CATSRDIGSDTQYF
TRBD2 | TRBJ2-7 | - | TRBV5-6 | TGTGCCAGCAGACAGCGGGACTCCTACGAGCAGTACTTC | CASRQRDSYEQYF
- | TRBJ2-7 | - | TRBV6-1 | TGTGCCAGCAGTGATCTACCCTCCTACGAGCAGTACTTC | CASSDLPSYEQYF
TRBD1 | TRBJ1-6 | few | TRBV6-5 | TGTGCCAGCAGTTACCTGGACAGGGCGGAGAATTCACCCCTCCACTTT | CASSYLDRAENSPLHF
TRBD1 | TRBJ1-1 | many | TRBV5-4 | TGTGCCAGCAGCTTAGGGGGCAGGACTGAAGCTTTCTTT | CASSLGGRTEAFF
- | TRBJ1-1 | - | TRBV9 | TGTGCCAGCAGCGTTGACACCGTGCGCACTGAAGCTTTCTTT | CASSVDTVRTEAFF
TRBD1 | TRBJ1-5 | once | TRBV28 | TGTGCCAGCAGTTTTTTTGGGGACAGGGGTTGGAGGGATCAGCCCCAGCATTTT | CASSFFGDRGWRDQPQHF
TRBD2 | TRBJ2-7 | - | TRBV18 | TGTGCCAGCTCACCAGGACTAGCGGGAGGCGAGCAGTACTTC | CASSPGLAGGEQYF
- | TRBJ1-3 | - | TRBV28 | TGTGCCAGCAGTTTAAGTCAGGGAAACACCATATATTTT | CASSLSQGNTIYF
TRBD2 | TRBJ2-1 | once | TRBV7-7 | TGTGCCAGCAGCTCAGGGGCGGGAGGGGGAAGCAATGAGCAGTTCTTC | CASSSGAGGGSNEQFF
TRBD1 | TRBJ2-5 | - | TRBV25-1 | TGTGCCAGCTCTTCCGGGACAGGGATAGAGACCCAGTACTTC | CASSSGTGIETQYF